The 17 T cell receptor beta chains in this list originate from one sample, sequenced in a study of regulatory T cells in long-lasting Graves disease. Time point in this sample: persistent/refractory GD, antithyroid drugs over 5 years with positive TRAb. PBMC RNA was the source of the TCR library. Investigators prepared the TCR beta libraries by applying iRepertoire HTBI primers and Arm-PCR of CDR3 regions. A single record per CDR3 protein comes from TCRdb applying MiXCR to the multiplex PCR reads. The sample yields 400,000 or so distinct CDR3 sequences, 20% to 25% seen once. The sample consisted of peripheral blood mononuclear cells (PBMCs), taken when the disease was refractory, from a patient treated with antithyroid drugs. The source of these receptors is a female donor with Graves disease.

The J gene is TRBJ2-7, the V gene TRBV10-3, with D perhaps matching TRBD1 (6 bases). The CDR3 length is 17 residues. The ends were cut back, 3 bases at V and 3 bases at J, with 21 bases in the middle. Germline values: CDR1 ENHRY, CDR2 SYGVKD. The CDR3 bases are TGTGCCATCAGTGATCCGGGACACCCACACCCCCTCTACGAGCAGTACTTC. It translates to CAISDPGHPHPLYEQYF.

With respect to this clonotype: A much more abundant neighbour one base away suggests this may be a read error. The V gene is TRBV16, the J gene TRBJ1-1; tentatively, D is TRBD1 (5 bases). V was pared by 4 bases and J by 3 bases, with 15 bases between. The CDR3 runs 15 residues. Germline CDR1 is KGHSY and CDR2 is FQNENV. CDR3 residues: CASSLSQGGDTEAFF. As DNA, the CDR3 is TGTGCCAGCAGCCTATCGCAGGGTGGGGACACTGAAGCTTTCTTT.

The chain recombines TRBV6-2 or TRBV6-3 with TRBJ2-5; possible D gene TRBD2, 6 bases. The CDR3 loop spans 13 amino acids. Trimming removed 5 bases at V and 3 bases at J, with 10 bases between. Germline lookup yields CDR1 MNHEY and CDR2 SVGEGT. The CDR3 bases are TGTGCCAGCAGTCTCCGCGGGGAAGAGACCCAGTACTTC. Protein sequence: CASSLRGEETQYF.

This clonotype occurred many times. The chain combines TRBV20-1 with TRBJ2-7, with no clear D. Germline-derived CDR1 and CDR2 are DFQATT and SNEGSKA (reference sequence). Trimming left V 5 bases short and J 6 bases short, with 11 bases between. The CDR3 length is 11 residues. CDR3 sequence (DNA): TGCAGTGCTGGCGGTAGTATCGAGCAGTACTTC. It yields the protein CSAGGSIEQYF.

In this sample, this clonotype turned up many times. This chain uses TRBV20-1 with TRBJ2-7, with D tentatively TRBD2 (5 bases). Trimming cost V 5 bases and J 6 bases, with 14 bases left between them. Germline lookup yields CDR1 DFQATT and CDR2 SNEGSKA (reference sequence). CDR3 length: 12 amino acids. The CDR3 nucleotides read TGCAGTGCTGCCCGGGATCGTGGCGAGCAGTACTTC. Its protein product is CSAARDRGEQYF.

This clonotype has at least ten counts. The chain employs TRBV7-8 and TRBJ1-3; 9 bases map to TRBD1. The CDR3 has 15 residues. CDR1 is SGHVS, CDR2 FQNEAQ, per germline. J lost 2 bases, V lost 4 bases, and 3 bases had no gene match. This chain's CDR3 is CASSYYRGPGNTIYF. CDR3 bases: TGTGCCAGCAGCTACTACAGGGGGCCTGGAAACACCATATATTTT.

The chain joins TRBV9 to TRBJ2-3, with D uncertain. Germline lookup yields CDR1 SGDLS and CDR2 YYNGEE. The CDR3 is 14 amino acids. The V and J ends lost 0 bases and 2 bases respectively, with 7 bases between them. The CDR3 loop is CASSVEGNTDTQYF. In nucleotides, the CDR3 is TGTGCCAGCAGCGTAGAGGGTAACACAGATACGCAGTATTTT.

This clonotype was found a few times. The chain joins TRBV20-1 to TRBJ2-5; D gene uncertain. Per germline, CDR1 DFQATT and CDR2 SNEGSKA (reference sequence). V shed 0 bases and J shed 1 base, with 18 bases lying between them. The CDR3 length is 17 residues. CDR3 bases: TGCAGTGCTAGAGATTACGCCGGCAGGAGAGTCCAAGAGACCCAGTACTTC. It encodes CSARDYAGRRVQETQYF.

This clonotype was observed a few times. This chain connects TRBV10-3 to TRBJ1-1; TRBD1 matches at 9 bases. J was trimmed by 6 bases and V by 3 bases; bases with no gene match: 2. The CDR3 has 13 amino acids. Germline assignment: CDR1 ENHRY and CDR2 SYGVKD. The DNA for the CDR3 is TGTGCCATCAGTGACAGACAGGGGGCTGAAGCTTTCTTT. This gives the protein CAISDRQGAEAFF.

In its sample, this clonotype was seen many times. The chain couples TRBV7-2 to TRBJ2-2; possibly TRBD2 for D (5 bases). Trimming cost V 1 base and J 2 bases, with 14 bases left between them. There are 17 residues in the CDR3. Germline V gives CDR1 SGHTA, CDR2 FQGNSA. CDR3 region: CASSLDLWTGNTGELFF. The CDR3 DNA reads TGTGCCAGCAGCTTAGATTTATGGACGGGAAACACCGGGGAGCTGTTTTTT. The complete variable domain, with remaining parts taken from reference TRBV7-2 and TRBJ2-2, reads GAGVSQSPSNKVTEKGKDVELRCDPISGHTALYWYRQSLGQGLEFLIYFQGNSAPDKSGLPSDRFSAERTGGSVSTLTIQRTQQEDSAVYLCASSLDLWTGNTGELFFGEGSRLTVL.

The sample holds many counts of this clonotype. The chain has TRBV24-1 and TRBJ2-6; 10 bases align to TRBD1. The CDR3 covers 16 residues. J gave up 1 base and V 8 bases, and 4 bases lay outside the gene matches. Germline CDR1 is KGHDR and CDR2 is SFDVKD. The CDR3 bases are TGTGCCACCAAAGGGACAGGGGAGTCTGGGGCCAACGTCCTGACTTTC. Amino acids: CATKGTGESGANVLTF.

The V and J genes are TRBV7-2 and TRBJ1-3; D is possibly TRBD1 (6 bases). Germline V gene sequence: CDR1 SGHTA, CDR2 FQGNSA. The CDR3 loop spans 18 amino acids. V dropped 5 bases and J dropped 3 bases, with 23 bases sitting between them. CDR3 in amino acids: CASSRTLFGGVGGNTIYF. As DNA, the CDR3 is TGTGCCAGCAGCCGTACCCTTTTCGGGGGCGTCGGTGGAAACACCATATATTTT.

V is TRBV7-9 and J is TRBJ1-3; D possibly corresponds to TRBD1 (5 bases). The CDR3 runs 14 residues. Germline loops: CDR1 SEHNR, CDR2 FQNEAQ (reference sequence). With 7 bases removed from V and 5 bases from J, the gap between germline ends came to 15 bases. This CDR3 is CASTPGTSRNTIYF. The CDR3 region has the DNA TGTGCCAGCACCCCCGGGACCTCGAGAAACACCATATATTTT.

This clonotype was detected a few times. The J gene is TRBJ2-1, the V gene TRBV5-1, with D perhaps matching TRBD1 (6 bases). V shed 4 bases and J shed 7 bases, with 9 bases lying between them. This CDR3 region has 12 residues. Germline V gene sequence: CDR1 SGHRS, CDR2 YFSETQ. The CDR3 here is CASSAGQNEQFF. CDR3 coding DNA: TGCGCCAGCAGCGCCGGACAGAATGAGCAGTTCTTC.

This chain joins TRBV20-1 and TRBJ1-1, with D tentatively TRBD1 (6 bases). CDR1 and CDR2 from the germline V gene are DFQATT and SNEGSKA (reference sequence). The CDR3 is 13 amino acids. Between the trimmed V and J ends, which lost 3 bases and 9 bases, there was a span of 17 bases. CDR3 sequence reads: CSASSGANGKAFF. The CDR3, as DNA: TGCAGTGCTAGTTCGGGGGCAAATGGGAAAGCTTTCTTT.

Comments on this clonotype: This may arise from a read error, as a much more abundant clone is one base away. CDR3 nucleotide sequence: TGTGCCAGCAGCTTAGTAGGGGACCACTATGGCTACACCTTC. Amino acid sequence: CASSLVGDHYGYTF. The rearrangement links TRBV7-9 to TRBJ1-2; weak D call: TRBD1 (5 bases). The CDR3 has 14 residues. Trimming took 1 base from V and 3 from J, leaving 9 bases between them. From germline, CDR1 is SEHNR and CDR2 FQNEAQ (reference sequence).

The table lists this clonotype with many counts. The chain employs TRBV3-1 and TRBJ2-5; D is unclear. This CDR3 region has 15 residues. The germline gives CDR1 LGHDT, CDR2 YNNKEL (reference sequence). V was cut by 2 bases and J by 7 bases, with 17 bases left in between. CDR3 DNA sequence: TGTGCCAGCAGCCAATCCGAGGCCTCTCCAGGGACCCAGTACTTC. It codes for CASSQSEASPGTQYF.